These 22 T cell receptor beta chains were all obtained from the same sample, sequenced in a study of T cells in tuberculosis. Only in-frame clones appear in the TCRdb table, and some are missing; sequencing was by immunoSEQ multiplex PCR. The profile covers roughly 19,000 clones, with 75% to 90% appearing a single time and about 15% taken by the ten largest. The sample comprised PBMCs. The receptors were gathered from a donor aged 10-29 years with latent tuberculosis or without tuberculosis infection.

The rearrangement links TRBV4-2 to TRBJ1-2; 7 nucleotides align to TRBD1. The ends lost 1 base at V and 3 bases at J; junction bases unmatched: 8. CDR1 and CDR2 (germline): LGHNA, YNFKEQ. CDR3 length: 16 residues. The CDR3 DNA sequence: TGTGCCAGCAGCCAAGTCCTCAGGGGGAGAGACTATGGCTACACCTTC. Translation gives CASSQVLRGRDYGYTF.

The V and J genes are TRBV19 and TRBJ1-1; no definite D call. There are 12 residues in the CDR3. V lost 6 bases and J 1 base, leaving 6 bases between the germline ends. CDR1 LNHDA and CDR2 SQIVND come from the germline V gene (reference sequence). The CDR3 loop reads CASRSSNTEAFF. CDR3 in DNA: TGTGCCAGTAGGAGTTCGAACACTGAAGCTTTCTTT.

This clone was counted a few times. The rearrangement uses TRBV2 and TRBJ1-2, with 8 positions matching TRBD1. Per the germline V gene, CDR1 is SNHLY and CDR2 is FYNNEI. J gave up 4 bases and V 1 base, and 14 bases lay outside the gene matches. This CDR3 is built from 18 residues. CDR3 in DNA: TGTGCCAGCAGTGAAGTCTCACCAGGACAGGGTGGGTTCTATGGCTACACCTTC. Amino acid sequence: CASSEVSPGQGGFYGYTF.

This clone occurred once. The chain couples TRBV4-2 to TRBJ1-2; 7 nucleotides line up with TRBD1. V trimming: 1 base; J trimming: 11 bases; junction bases outside the gene matches: 7. CDR1 is LGHNA and CDR2 is YNFKEQ in the germline V gene. The CDR3 contains 13 residues. The CDR3: CASSQGETGPYTF. As DNA, the CDR3 is TGTGCCAGCAGCCAAGGGGAGACAGGGCCTTACACCTTC.

The genes are TRBV7-2 and TRBJ2-7; 15 bases fit TRBD2. The CDR3 sequence is 18 residues long. Germline trimming cut 5 bases from V and 0 bases from J; bases unmatched to any gene: 8. Germline V gives CDR1 SGHTA, CDR2 FQGNSA. The CDR3 here is CASSPGTSGGPSSYEQYF. In nucleotides, the CDR3 is TGTGCCAGCAGCCCGGGGACTAGCGGGGGGCCTAGCTCCTACGAGCAGTACTTC.

This chain uses TRBV10-3 with TRBJ2-1; 10 bases are a match to TRBD2. This CDR3 has 16 residues. Germline V gives CDR1 ENHRY, CDR2 SYGVKD. V dropped 0 bases and J dropped 7; count of bases not matched to a gene: 6. The CDR3 spells CAISESNSGGSNEQFF. The DNA of the CDR3 is TGTGCCATCAGTGAGTCGAATAGCGGGGGGTCGAATGAGCAGTTCTTC.

The V gene is TRBV30, the J gene TRBJ1-1; perhaps TRBD1 as D (5 bases). Germline V CDR1 and CDR2: GTSNPN, SVGIG (reference sequence). Trimming stripped 1 base from V and 4 bases from J, with 13 bases between. The CDR3 contains 14 residues. The CDR3 DNA follows: TGTGCCTGGAGTGCCCAGGGAATCGGCACTGAAGCTTTCTTT. This codes for CAWSAQGIGTEAFF. Complete variable domain (other parts from reference TRBV30 and TRBJ1-1): SQTIHQWPATLVQPVGSPLSLECTVEGTSNPNLYWYRQAAGRGLQLLFYSVGIGQISSEVPQNLSASRPQDRQFILSSKKLLLSDSGFYLCAWSAQGIGTEAFFGQGTRLTVV.

The rearrangement links TRBV14 to TRBJ2-7; the match to TRBD1 covers 8 bases. The germline V gene has CDR1 SGHDN and CDR2 FVKESK. The CDR3 is 20 amino acids. Trimming took 4 bases from V and 0 from J; bases not matched to a gene: 20. For the CDR3, the DNA is TGTGCCAGCAGCCCTCGTTTGAACGGACAGGGTTTCTACAGCTCCTACGAGCAGTACTTC. Translated, it gives CASSPRLNGQGFYSSYEQYF. Full variable domain (remainder filled in from reference TRBV14 and TRBJ2-7): EAGVTQFPSHSVIEKGQTVTLRCDPISGHDNLYWYRRVMGKEIKFLLHFVKESKQDESGMPNNRFLAERTGGTYSTLKVQPAELEDSGVYFCASSPRLNGQGFYSSYEQYFGPGTRLTVT.

CDR3 protein: CASSYRGRGTEAFF. The CDR3 bases are TGTGCCAGCAGTTACAGGGGAAGAGGCACTGAAGCTTTCTTT. The rearrangement uses TRBV6-5 and TRBJ1-1; possibly TRBD1 for D (5 bases). Trimming cost V 2 bases and J 4 bases, with 11 bases left between them. CDR1 is MNHEY and CDR2 is SVGAGI in the germline V gene. The CDR3 runs 14 residues.

This clone was counted a single time. This chain connects TRBV6-1 to TRBJ1-6, with 7 bases that match TRBD1. CDR1 MNHNS and CDR2 SASEGT come from the germline V gene. After removal of 6 bases from V and 6 bases from J, the junction contained 8 bases not matched to a gene. The CDR3 runs to 15 residues. This CDR3 reads CASRLTQGGNSPLHF. The DNA of the CDR3 is TGTGCCAGCAGATTAACTCAGGGGGGTAATTCACCCCTCCACTTT.

J is TRBJ2-7 and V is TRBV2, with D tentatively TRBD1 (5 bases). V was trimmed by 6 bases and J by 6 bases, leaving 18 bases between them. Germline lookup yields CDR1 SNHLY and CDR2 FYNNEI. The CDR3 covers 14 residues. The CDR3 bases are TGTGCCAGCAGCCTGCCGACAGCTGGTACCGAGCAGTACTTC. It is translated as CASSLPTAGTEQYF.

V is TRBV4-1 and J is TRBJ2-1, with D perhaps TRBD1 (6 bases). Deletions cut 3 bases from V and 9 bases from J, with 12 bases between. The CDR3 covers 13 residues. In germline, CDR1 is MGHRA, CDR2 YSYEKL. The CDR3 loop is CASSHTGNLEQFF. In DNA form, the CDR3 reads TGCGCCAGCAGCCATACAGGGAATCTTGAGCAGTTCTTC.

The CDR3 loop is CASSWTGDQPQHF. CDR3 bases: TGTGCCAGCAGCTGGACAGGGGACCAGCCCCAGCATTTT. This chain joins TRBV2 and TRBJ1-5, with 9 bases lining up with TRBD1. Losses at the gene ends were 6 bases for V and 7 bases for J; bases not matched to a gene: 4. CDR3 length: 13 amino acids. Germline V gene data show CDR1 as SNHLY and CDR2 as FYNNEI.

The chain employs TRBV7-2 and TRBJ1-1; the D is unclear. The CDR3 spans 12 residues. Germline V gene data show CDR1 as SGHTA and CDR2 as FQGNSA. Between the trimmed V and J ends, which lost 1 base and 7 bases, there was a span of 7 bases. The CDR3 coding sequence is TGTGCCAGCAGCTTAGGAGAGGGTGAAGCTTTCTTT. Its protein product is CASSLGEGEAFF.

The chain is built from TRBV25-1 and TRBJ1-6; D gene ambiguous. The CDR3 is 16 residues long. Germline-derived CDR1 and CDR2 are MGHDK and SYGVNS. The V gene lost 2 bases and the J gene lost 0 bases, with 8 bases spanning the gap. In nucleotides, the CDR3 is TGTGCCAGCAGTGAAGTTCGGGGCTCCTATAATTCACCCCTCCACTTT. It is translated as CASSEVRGSYNSPLHF. The whole variable domain, filled in from reference TRBV25-1 and TRBJ1-6, reads EADIYQTPRYLVIGTGKKITLECSQTMGHDKMYWYQQDPGMELHLIHYSYGVNSTEKGDLSSESTVSRIRTEHFPLTLESARPSHTSQYLCASSEVRGSYNSPLHFGNGTRLTVT.

The J gene is TRBJ1-2, the V gene TRBV4-1, with 8 bases that match TRBD1. The V and J ends lost 1 base and 3 bases, in that order; junction bases with no gene match: 10. The CDR3 sequence is 17 residues long. The germline V gene has CDR1 MGHRA and CDR2 YSYEKL. CDR3 in amino acids: CASSQVVWGQVDYGYTF. DNA of the CDR3: TGCGCCAGCAGCCAAGTAGTCTGGGGACAGGTCGACTATGGCTACACCTTC.

The chain couples TRBV6-5 to TRBJ1-3, with D uncertain. Germline V CDR1 and CDR2: MNHEY, SVGAGI. Trimming stripped 5 bases from V and 4 bases from J, with 9 bases between. CDR3 length equals 13 residues. The CDR3 sequence: CASSTPGGNTIYF. The CDR3 DNA sequence: TGTGCCAGCAGTACCCCGGGAGGAAACACCATATATTTT.

The rearrangement uses TRBV6-1 and TRBJ1-1, with 9 bases fitting TRBD1. The germline V gene has CDR1 MNHNS and CDR2 SASEGT. V shed 0 bases, J shed 6 bases, and the junction held 5 bases outside the gene matches. CDR3 length: 15 amino acids. The CDR3 region has the DNA TGTGCCAGCAGTGAAGCGGGACAGGGACGGCCTGAAGCTTTCTTT. Translation gives CASSEAGQGRPEAFF.

The CDR3 sequence: CASRHHRGGTEAFF. The CDR3 DNA is TGTGCCAGCAGACACCACAGGGGAGGCACTGAAGCTTTCTTT. The V gene is TRBV25-1, the J gene TRBJ1-1, with 7 positions matching TRBD1. The CDR3 is made up of 14 amino acids. Germline trimming cut 6 bases from V and 4 bases from J; bases unmatched to any gene: 8. CDR1 MGHDK and CDR2 SYGVNS come from the germline V gene.

This clone appeared once. The chain combines TRBV15 with TRBJ2-1; D is unresolved. The length of the CDR3 is 14 residues. The V and J ends lost 4 bases and 0 bases respectively, with 7 bases between them. Germline CDR1 is LNHNV and CDR2 is YYDKDF (reference sequence). The CDR3 coding sequence is TGTGCCACCAGCACAGGCAGCTCCTACAATGAGCAGTTCTTC. Translating gives CATSTGSSYNEQFF.

The chain combines TRBV5-1 with TRBJ1-2; a possible D gene is TRBD1 (6 bases). The CDR3 is made up of 14 amino acids. V shed 3 bases and J shed 4 bases, with 13 bases lying between them. Germline CDR1 SGHRS, CDR2 YFSETQ. CDR3 coding DNA: TGCGCCAGCAGCTCAGGGGAAGAGCTCTATGGCTACACCTTC. Protein product: CASSSGEELYGYTF.

This chain joins TRBV30 and TRBJ2-1; the match to TRBD2 covers 10 bases. V dropped 7 bases and J dropped 3; count of bases not matched to a gene: 6. The CDR3 has 14 amino acids. CDR1 and CDR2 from the germline V gene are GTSNPN and SVGIG (reference sequence). This CDR3 is CASSGTSDYNEQFF. In DNA form, the CDR3 reads TGTGCCTCGTCCGGGACTAGCGACTACAATGAGCAGTTCTTC.